The TCR beta chain described here comes from a study of OX40 agonist ivuxolimab in advanced cancers. On the study more broadly: The patients got ivuxolimab, which is an agonistic anti-OX40 (CD134) antibody. Ivuxolimab was administered intravenously to patients at 0.01 to 10 mg/kg every 2 weeks.

Regarding the study as a whole: At 0.1 to 3.0 mg/kg, CD4+ and CD8+ blood T cells expanded clonally by week 6. The study found among the lowest clonal expansion in partial responders at 0.1-3.0 mg/kg.

With V trimmed by 5 bases and J by 4 bases, 7 bases remained unmatched. Germline V gene sequence: CDR1 SGHTA, CDR2 FQGNSA. CDR3 length: 15 amino acids. Generated by immunoSEQ multiplex PCR, the TCRdb table keeps only in-frame clones and is missing some. The sample shows 65,000 to 80,000 clones, around 86% of them seen only once. In regard to this clone: Its antigen is still unknown.

V and J are TRBV7-2 and TRBJ1-4; 7 bases are shared with TRBD1. The TCR comes from an adult with an advanced solid tumor such as melanoma, head and neck, liver or kidney cancer. The material sequenced was CD4+ or CD8+ T cells sorted from blood, taken in a trial of the OX40 agonist ivuxolimab. The CDR3 coding sequence is TGTGCCAGCAGCATTTGGGACAGCCGTAATGAAAAACTGTTTTTT. Translating it yields CASSIWDSRNEKLFF.